A selection of T cell receptor beta chains follows, all from one sample in a study of T cell repertoires in cytomegalovirus infection. TCRdb reanalysed the reads using MiXCR and keeps one entry per CDR3 protein. The table includes about 150,000 distinct CDR3 sequences, around 24% detected once. The sample was PBMCs. The origin of the receptors is a human donor in good health (CMV status not recorded). Some clones in this sample may be carry-over from other donors' samples. The CDR3 runs from the conserved cysteine through the conserved F or W. Each record gives: clone size, D gene, J gene, V gene, CDR3 DNA, CDR3 protein. The D gene is left open where the match is weak. Size values are once, few and many counts, or a class for expanded clones, and some rows have none.

clone_size: .
d_call: .
j_call: TRBJ2-7
v_call: TRBV7-9
cdr3_nt: TGTGCCAGCAGCTTTCTCTACGAGCAGTACTTC
cdr3_aa: CASSFLYEQYF

clone_size: many
d_call: TRBD1
j_call: TRBJ2-7
v_call: TRBV7-2
cdr3_nt: TGTGCCAGCAGCTTAGTCCCAGGGTACGGACAGGGATCCTACGAGCAGTACTTC
cdr3_aa: CASSLVPGYGQGSYEQYF

clone_size: many
d_call: .
j_call: TRBJ1-5
v_call: TRBV7-8
cdr3_nt: TGTGCCAGCAGCTTTGGTACGAAGGGCAATCAGCCCCAGCATTTT
cdr3_aa: CASSFGTKGNQPQHF

clone_size: .
d_call: TRBD2
j_call: TRBJ2-5
v_call: TRBV6-6
cdr3_nt: TGTGCCAGCAGTTACCCAGCGGGAGCCGGAGAGACCCAGTACTTC
cdr3_aa: CASSYPAGAGETQYF

clone_size: .
d_call: TRBD1
j_call: TRBJ1-6
v_call: TRBV6-6
cdr3_nt: TGTGCCAGCAGTTACTCGACAGGGTCTAATTCACCCCTCCACTTT
cdr3_aa: CASSYSTGSNSPLHF

clone_size: many
d_call: TRBD1
j_call: TRBJ2-3
v_call: TRBV10-3
cdr3_nt: TGTGCCACCGGTCGTTCGGGACAGGGGAACACAGATACGCAGTATTTT
cdr3_aa: CATGRSGQGNTDTQYF

clone_size: .
d_call: .
j_call: TRBJ2-2
v_call: TRBV6-2/TRBV6-3
cdr3_nt: TGTGCCAGCAGTTACGTGACAGGAATTACGCCCGGGGAGCTGTTTTTT
cdr3_aa: CASSYVTGITPGELFF

clone_size: many
d_call: .
j_call: TRBJ1-6
v_call: TRBV4-1
cdr3_nt: TGCGCCAGCAGCCAAGATCCCGGGACATCCTCTTCACCCCTCCACTTT
cdr3_aa: CASSQDPGTSSSPLHF

clone_size: many
d_call: .
j_call: TRBJ2-6
v_call: TRBV7-2
cdr3_nt: TGTGCCAGCAGCTCATCGTCTGGGGCCAACGTCCTGACTTTC
cdr3_aa: CASSSSSGANVLTF

clone_size: few
d_call: .
j_call: TRBJ2-3
v_call: TRBV20-1
cdr3_nt: TGCAGTGCTACGGGGCGGGGAGATACGCAGTATTTT
cdr3_aa: CSATGRGDTQYF

clone_size: few
d_call: TRBD2
j_call: TRBJ2-7
v_call: TRBV28
cdr3_nt: TGTGCCAGCAGTTCACCCCTTGTGGGGGAGGGCTCCTACGAGCAGTACTTC
cdr3_aa: CASSSPLVGEGSYEQYF

clone_size: many
d_call: TRBD2
j_call: TRBJ2-1
v_call: TRBV10-3
cdr3_nt: TGTGCCAAGCCGGGACTAGCGGGATTCTACAATGAGCAGTTCTTC
cdr3_aa: CAKPGLAGFYNEQFF

clone_size: .
d_call: .
j_call: TRBJ1-1
v_call: TRBV19
cdr3_nt: TGTGCCAGTAGTACACTCCACACCTCACAGAGACCAAACACTGAAGCTTTCTTT
cdr3_aa: CASSTLHTSQRPNTEAFF

clone_size: .
d_call: .
j_call: TRBJ1-6
v_call: TRBV28
cdr3_nt: TGTGCCAGCTCCTCGGCCGGGGCGTCCCTCCACTTT
cdr3_aa: CASSSAGASLHF

clone_size: many
d_call: TRBD2
j_call: TRBJ2-7
v_call: TRBV7-2
cdr3_nt: TGTGCCAGCACAGCGGGAAGGCCCTACGAGCAGTACTTC
cdr3_aa: CASTAGRPYEQYF

clone_size: .
d_call: .
j_call: TRBJ2-7
v_call: TRBV7-9
cdr3_nt: TGTGCCAGCAGCTTCCAAAGCCCGTCTTACGAGCAGTACTTC
cdr3_aa: CASSFQSPSYEQYF

clone_size: .
d_call: TRBD1
j_call: TRBJ1-1
v_call: TRBV6-5
cdr3_nt: TGTGCCAGCAGTAGAAGGACAGGGGCCTTGAACACTGAAGCTTTCTTT
cdr3_aa: CASSRRTGALNTEAFF

clone_size: few
d_call: TRBD1
j_call: TRBJ2-5
v_call: TRBV7-9
cdr3_nt: TGTGCCAGCAGCCCCACTACAGGGGTACAAGAGACCCAGTACTTC
cdr3_aa: CASSPTTGVQETQYF

clone_size: many
d_call: TRBD1
j_call: TRBJ1-5
v_call: TRBV12-3/TRBV12-4
cdr3_nt: TGTGCCAGCAGACCCGGGACAGGGCTTAATCAGCCCCAGCATTTT
cdr3_aa: CASRPGTGLNQPQHF

clone_size: .
d_call: .
j_call: TRBJ1-3
v_call: TRBV4-1
cdr3_nt: TGCGCCAGCACTCCGTCGAAGGGGCCTGGAAACACCATATATTTT
cdr3_aa: CASTPSKGPGNTIYF

clone_size: .
d_call: .
j_call: TRBJ1-1
v_call: TRBV19
cdr3_nt: TGTGCCAGTAGTTATCAGGGAATGAACACTGAAGCTTTCTTT
cdr3_aa: CASSYQGMNTEAFF

clone_size: .
d_call: .
j_call: TRBJ1-1
v_call: TRBV15
cdr3_nt: TGTGCCACCAGCAGAGCCGGCGGACAGATCACTGAAGCTTTCTTT
cdr3_aa: CATSRAGGQITEAFF

clone_size: few
d_call: TRBD1
j_call: TRBJ2-3
v_call: TRBV20-1
cdr3_nt: TGCAGTGCTAGAGAAGGGGGCACTAGGGATACGCAGTATTTT
cdr3_aa: CSAREGGTRDTQYF

clone_size: .
d_call: .
j_call: TRBJ2-4
v_call: TRBV11-3
cdr3_nt: TGTGCCAGCAGCGCATGTCCCTCCCCTCTAGGTCTAGCCAAAAACATTCAGTACTTC
cdr3_aa: CASSACPSPLGLAKNIQYF

clone_size: .
d_call: .
j_call: TRBJ1-1
v_call: TRBV28
cdr3_nt: TGTGCCAGCAGTTGGGAAGACACTGAAGCTTTCTTT
cdr3_aa: CASSWEDTEAFF

clone_size: .
d_call: .
j_call: TRBJ1-1
v_call: TRBV30
cdr3_nt: TGTGCCTGGAGTCACGACCTGAACACTGAAGCTTTCTTT
cdr3_aa: CAWSHDLNTEAFF

clone_size: few
d_call: TRBD1
j_call: TRBJ2-5
v_call: TRBV7-8
cdr3_nt: TGTGCCAGCAGCTGGCCCGGGACAGGGGACCGTTTCGAAGAGACCCAGTACTTC
cdr3_aa: CASSWPGTGDRFEETQYF

clone_size: .
d_call: TRBD2
j_call: TRBJ2-7
v_call: TRBV30
cdr3_nt: TGTGCCTGGAGTGTAGGCGGGAGAGACTACGAGCAGTACTTC
cdr3_aa: CAWSVGGRDYEQYF

clone_size: many
d_call: .
j_call: TRBJ1-4
v_call: TRBV12-3/TRBV12-4
cdr3_nt: TGTGCCAGCACCTTGTCCGGGACAGAAAAACTGTTTTTT
cdr3_aa: CASTLSGTEKLFF

clone_size: many
d_call: TRBD1
j_call: TRBJ2-2
v_call: TRBV7-2
cdr3_nt: TGTGCCAGCAGCTTAGAAGGTTGGACAGGGGGCGGCACCGGGGAGCTGTTTTTT
cdr3_aa: CASSLEGWTGGGTGELFF

clone_size: .
d_call: .
j_call: TRBJ2-1
v_call: TRBV19
cdr3_nt: TGTGCCAGTAGTATAGATGGAGGGGGCAATGAGCAGTTCTTC
cdr3_aa: CASSIDGGGNEQFF

clone_size: .
d_call: .
j_call: TRBJ2-7
v_call: TRBV13
cdr3_nt: TGTGCCAGCAGCTTACGGACACAGACCTACGAGCAGTACTTC
cdr3_aa: CASSLRTQTYEQYF

clone_size: .
d_call: .
j_call: TRBJ2-1
v_call: TRBV6-5
cdr3_nt: TGTGCCAGCAGTTACTCGAAGGGTCTTAATGAGCAGTTCTTC
cdr3_aa: CASSYSKGLNEQFF

clone_size: .
d_call: .
j_call: TRBJ1-6
v_call: TRBV20-1
cdr3_nt: TGCAGTGCTAGAGAAGGAACGAGCTCCTATAATTCACCCCTCCACTTT
cdr3_aa: CSAREGTSSYNSPLHF

clone_size: many
d_call: .
j_call: TRBJ2-7
v_call: TRBV7-8
cdr3_nt: TGTGCCAGCACCATTTACTTCCACAGCGACCCCTACGAGCAGTACTTC
cdr3_aa: CASTIYFHSDPYEQYF

clone_size: many
d_call: TRBD2
j_call: TRBJ2-2
v_call: TRBV10-3
cdr3_nt: TGTGCCAGCGGACTAGCGGGGGGAACCGGGGAGCTGTTTTTT
cdr3_aa: CASGLAGGTGELFF

clone_size: .
d_call: TRBD2
j_call: TRBJ2-1
v_call: TRBV11-2
cdr3_nt: TGTGTCAGCAGACCCACCGGGACTAGCGTTTACAATGAGCGGTTCTTC
cdr3_aa: CVSRPTGTSVYNERFF

clone_size: many
d_call: TRBD2
j_call: TRBJ2-5
v_call: TRBV7-2
cdr3_nt: TGTGCCAGCAGCTTAGGGGGTCTAGCGGTTACCTACCAAGAGACCCAGTACTTC
cdr3_aa: CASSLGGLAVTYQETQYF

clone_size: .
d_call: TRBD1
j_call: TRBJ1-5
v_call: TRBV28
cdr3_nt: TGTGCCAGCAGTGAACCGGGACAGCCCCAAACTGGCAATCAGCCCCAGCATTTT
cdr3_aa: CASSEPGQPQTGNQPQHF

clone_size: few
d_call: .
j_call: TRBJ2-3
v_call: TRBV6-5
cdr3_nt: TGTGCCAGCAGTTCCTACACCCCACGGCCGGGAGGCACAGATACGCAGTATTTT
cdr3_aa: CASSSYTPRPGGTDTQYF

clone_size: few
d_call: .
j_call: TRBJ2-1
v_call: TRBV20-1
cdr3_nt: TGCAGTGCGGCGCCCTTAACAGGGATCGATGAGCAGTTCTTC
cdr3_aa: CSAAPLTGIDEQFF

clone_size: .
d_call: TRBD2
j_call: TRBJ2-6
v_call: TRBV7-8
cdr3_nt: TGTGCCAGCAGCTTAGCAGTAGCGGGGGGGTCTGGGGCCAACGTCCTGACTTTC
cdr3_aa: CASSLAVAGGSGANVLTF

clone_size: .
d_call: TRBD1
j_call: TRBJ1-2
v_call: TRBV20-1
cdr3_nt: TGCAGTGCTAGTCCAGGGGGCGCGAGAAGCTATGGCTACACCTTC
cdr3_aa: CSASPGGARSYGYTF

clone_size: few
d_call: .
j_call: TRBJ1-2
v_call: TRBV7-8
cdr3_nt: TGTGCCAGCAGCTTAGACCCTCGGGGTGAGGGAGGCTACACCTTC
cdr3_aa: CASSLDPRGEGGYTF

clone_size: few
d_call: TRBD2
j_call: TRBJ2-3
v_call: TRBV7-3
cdr3_nt: TGTGCCAGCAGCTTAGTAGCGGGAAGCGCAGATACGCAGTATTTT
cdr3_aa: CASSLVAGSADTQYF

clone_size: many
d_call: .
j_call: TRBJ1-1
v_call: TRBV7-9
cdr3_nt: TGTGCCAGCAGCTTAAGTGGCAGTAACACTGAAGCTTTCTTT
cdr3_aa: CASSLSGSNTEAFF

clone_size: few
d_call: .
j_call: TRBJ2-1
v_call: TRBV6-1
cdr3_nt: TGTGCCAGTGCGTCCGGACAGATTGGATTGCATGAGCAGTTCTTC
cdr3_aa: CASASGQIGLHEQFF

clone_size: many
d_call: .
j_call: TRBJ1-4
v_call: TRBV7-8
cdr3_nt: TGTGCCAGCAGCGCTTACAGGATACTGAGCCGAGGATCGAAGGCCACTAATGAAAAACTGTTTTTT
cdr3_aa: CASSAYRILSRGSKATNEKLFF

clone_size: .
d_call: TRBD2
j_call: TRBJ2-3
v_call: TRBV4-3
cdr3_nt: TGCGCCAGCAGCTCCCGACTAGCGGGACACACGGTGGGAGATACGCAGTATTTT
cdr3_aa: CASSSRLAGHTVGDTQYF

clone_size: once
d_call: TRBD1
j_call: TRBJ1-1
v_call: TRBV12-3/TRBV12-4
cdr3_nt: TGTGCCAGCAGTCTAGCACAGGGGAGCACTGAAGCTTTCTTT
cdr3_aa: CASSLAQGSTEAFF

clone_size: many
d_call: .
j_call: TRBJ1-1
v_call: TRBV4-1
cdr3_nt: TGCGCCAGCAGCTTGCGGGCCCTGAACACTGAAGCTTTCTTT
cdr3_aa: CASSLRALNTEAFF

clone_size: few
d_call: TRBD1
j_call: TRBJ2-1
v_call: TRBV12-3/TRBV12-4
cdr3_nt: TGTGCCAGCAACCCGTCGCGTGAGGGGACAGGGAGGAATGAGCAGTTCTTC
cdr3_aa: CASNPSREGTGRNEQFF

clone_size: .
d_call: .
j_call: TRBJ2-5
v_call: TRBV7-2
cdr3_nt: TGTGCCAGCAGCCTTGACAAGGGGCCAGAGTCCCAGTACTTC
cdr3_aa: CASSLDKGPESQYF

clone_size: many
d_call: .
j_call: TRBJ1-2
v_call: TRBV20-1
cdr3_nt: TGCAGTGCGCCGATCAGGGGCTTTTATGGCTACACCTTC
cdr3_aa: CSAPIRGFYGYTF

clone_size: few
d_call: .
j_call: TRBJ2-1
v_call: TRBV6-2/TRBV6-3
cdr3_nt: TGTGCCAGCAGTTACACCACTACGAAGGCTTACAATGAGCAGTTCTTC
cdr3_aa: CASSYTTTKAYNEQFF

clone_size: many
d_call: TRBD1
j_call: TRBJ1-1
v_call: TRBV7-2
cdr3_nt: TGTGCCAGCAGCTCGGACAGGGGGGGCACTGAAGCTTTCTTT
cdr3_aa: CASSSDRGGTEAFF

clone_size: few
d_call: .
j_call: TRBJ2-5
v_call: TRBV6-2/TRBV6-3
cdr3_nt: TGTGCCAGCAGGGAGACGCTCCAAGAGACCCAGTACTTC
cdr3_aa: CASRETLQETQYF

clone_size: .
d_call: .
j_call: TRBJ2-6
v_call: TRBV28
cdr3_nt: TGTGCCAGCTCCTCCTGGCAGGCCCTCTCTGGGGCCAACGTCCTGACTTTC
cdr3_aa: CASSSWQALSGANVLTF

clone_size: few
d_call: .
j_call: TRBJ2-2
v_call: TRBV12-3/TRBV12-4
cdr3_nt: TGTGCCAGCGTATACCGGGTTGGTAGCACCGGGGAGCTGTTTTTT
cdr3_aa: CASVYRVGSTGELFF